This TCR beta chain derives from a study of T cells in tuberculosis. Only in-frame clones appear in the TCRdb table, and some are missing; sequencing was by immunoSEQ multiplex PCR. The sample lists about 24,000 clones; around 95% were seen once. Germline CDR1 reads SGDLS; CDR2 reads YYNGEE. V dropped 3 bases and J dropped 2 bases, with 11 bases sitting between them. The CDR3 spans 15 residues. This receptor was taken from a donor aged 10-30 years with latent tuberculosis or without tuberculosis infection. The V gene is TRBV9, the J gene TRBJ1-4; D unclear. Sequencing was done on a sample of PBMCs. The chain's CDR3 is CASSARTGTNEKLFF. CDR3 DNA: TGTGCCAGCAGCGCCCGAACGGGGACTAATGAAAAACTGTTTTTT.